This T cell receptor beta chain was identified during a study of human T cells and chemical hapten exposure. At least ten counts were recorded for this clonotype. Stated time point: healthy volunteer bleed at 6 weeks. The template was total RNA from unfractionated whole blood. Trimming left V 6 bases short and J 0 bases short, with 11 bases between. Germline loops: CDR1 SGHRS, CDR2 YFSETQ. The CDR3 loop spans 14 amino acids. The library tagged individual cDNA molecules with unique molecular identifiers. TCRdb recomputed calls from the RACE reads with MiXCR, one row per CDR3 protein. This table has some 81,000 distinct CDR3 sequences, about 8.6% appearing once.

The receptor was derived from a female donor in good health. Some clones in this sample may be carry-over from other donors' samples. The sequenced sample was whole blood. The gene calls are TRBV5-1 and TRBJ2-3; D perhaps matches TRBD1 (5 bases). The CDR3 DNA follows: TGCGCCAGCAAGCTGCAGGGAAGCACAGATACGCAGTATTTT. Its translation: CASKLQGSTDTQYF.